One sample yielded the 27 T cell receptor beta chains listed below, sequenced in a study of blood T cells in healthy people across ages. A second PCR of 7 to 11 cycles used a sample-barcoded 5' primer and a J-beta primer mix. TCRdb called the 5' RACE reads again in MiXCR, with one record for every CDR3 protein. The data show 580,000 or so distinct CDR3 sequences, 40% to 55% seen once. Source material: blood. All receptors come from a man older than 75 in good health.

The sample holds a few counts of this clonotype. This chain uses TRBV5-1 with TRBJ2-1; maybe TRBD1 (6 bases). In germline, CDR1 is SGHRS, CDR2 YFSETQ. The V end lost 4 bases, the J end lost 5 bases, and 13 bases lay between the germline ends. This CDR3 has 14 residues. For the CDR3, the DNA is TGCGCCAGCAGCGTTCAGGGGAATAACAATGAGCAGTTCTTC. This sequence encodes CASSVQGNNNEQFF.

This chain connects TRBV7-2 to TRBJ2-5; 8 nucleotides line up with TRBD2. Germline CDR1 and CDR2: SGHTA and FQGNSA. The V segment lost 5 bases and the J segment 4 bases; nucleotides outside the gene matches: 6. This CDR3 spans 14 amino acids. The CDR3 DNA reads TGTGCCAGCAGCACGGGGGGGCGTGGAGAGACCCAGTACTTC. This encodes CASSTGGRGETQYF.

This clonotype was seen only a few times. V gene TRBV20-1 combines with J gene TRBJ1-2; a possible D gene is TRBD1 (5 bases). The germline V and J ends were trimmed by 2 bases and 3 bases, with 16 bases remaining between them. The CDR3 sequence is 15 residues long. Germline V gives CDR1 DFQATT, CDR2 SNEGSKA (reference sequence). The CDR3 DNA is TGCAGTGCTAGACCCGTAGTAGGAGGGGACTATGGCTACACCTTC. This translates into CSARPVVGGDYGYTF.

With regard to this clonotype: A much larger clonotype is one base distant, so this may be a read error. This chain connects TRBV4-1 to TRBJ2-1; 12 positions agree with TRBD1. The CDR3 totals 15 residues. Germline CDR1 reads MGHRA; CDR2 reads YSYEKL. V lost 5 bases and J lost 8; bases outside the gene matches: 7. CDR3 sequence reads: CASSSAGTGGHEQFF. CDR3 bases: TGCGCCAGCAGCTCAGCCGGGACAGGGGGCCATGAGCAGTTCTTC.

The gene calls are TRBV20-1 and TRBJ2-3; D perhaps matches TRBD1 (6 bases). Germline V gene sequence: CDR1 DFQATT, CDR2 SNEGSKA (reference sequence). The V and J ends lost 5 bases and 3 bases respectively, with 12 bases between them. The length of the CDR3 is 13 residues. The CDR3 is CSAPSQGTDTQYF. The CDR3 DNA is TGCAGTGCTCCGTCGCAGGGGACAGATACGCAGTATTTT.

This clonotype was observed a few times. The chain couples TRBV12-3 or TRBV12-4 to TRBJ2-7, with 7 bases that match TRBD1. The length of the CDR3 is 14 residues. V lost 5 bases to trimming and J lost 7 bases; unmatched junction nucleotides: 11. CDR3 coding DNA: TGTGCCAGCAGTCCATCGACAGGGTCTGGTGAGCAGTACTTC. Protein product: CASSPSTGSGEQYF.

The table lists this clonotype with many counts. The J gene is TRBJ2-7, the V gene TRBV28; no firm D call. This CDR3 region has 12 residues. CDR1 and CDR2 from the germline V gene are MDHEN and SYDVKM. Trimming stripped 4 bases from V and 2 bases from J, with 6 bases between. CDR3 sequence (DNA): TGTGCCAGCAGTTCCGACACCTACGAGCAGTACTTC. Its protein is CASSSDTYEQYF. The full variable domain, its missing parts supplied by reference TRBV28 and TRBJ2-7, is DVKVTQSSRYLVKRTGEKVFLECVQDMDHENMFWYRQDPGLGLRLIYFSYDVKMKEKGDIPEGYSVSREKKERFSLILESASTNQTSMYLCASSSDTYEQYFGPGTRLTVT.

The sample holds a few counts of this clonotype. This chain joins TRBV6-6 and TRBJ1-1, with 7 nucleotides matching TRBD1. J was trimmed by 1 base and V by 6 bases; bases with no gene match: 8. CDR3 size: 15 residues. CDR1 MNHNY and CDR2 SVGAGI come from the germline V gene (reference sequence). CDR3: CASRVWGDRNTEAFF. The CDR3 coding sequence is TGTGCCAGCAGGGTTTGGGGGGACAGGAACACTGAAGCTTTCTTT.

The CDR3 DNA reads as TGTGCCAGCAGCCAAGACTGGGGCGCGGAGGGTGGCTACACCTTC. The encoded protein is CASSQDWGAEGGYTF. The chain combines TRBV3-1 with TRBJ1-2, with D maybe TRBD1 (5 bases). This CDR3 region has 15 residues. CDR1 LGHDT and CDR2 YNNKEL come from the germline V gene (reference sequence). V was clipped by 0 bases and J by 7 bases, with 15 bases between them.

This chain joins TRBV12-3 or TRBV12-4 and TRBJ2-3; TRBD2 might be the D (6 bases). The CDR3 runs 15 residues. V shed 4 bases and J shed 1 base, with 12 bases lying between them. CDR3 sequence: CASSSGSLRTDTQYF. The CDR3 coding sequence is TGTGCCAGCAGTTCCGGGAGCCTTCGCACAGATACGCAGTATTTT.

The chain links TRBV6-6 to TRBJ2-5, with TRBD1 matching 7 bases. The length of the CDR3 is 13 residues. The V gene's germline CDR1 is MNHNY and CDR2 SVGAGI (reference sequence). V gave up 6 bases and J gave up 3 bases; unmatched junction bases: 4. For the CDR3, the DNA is TGTGCCAGCAGGCCCACAGGGGAAGAGACCCAGTACTTC. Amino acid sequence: CASRPTGEETQYF.

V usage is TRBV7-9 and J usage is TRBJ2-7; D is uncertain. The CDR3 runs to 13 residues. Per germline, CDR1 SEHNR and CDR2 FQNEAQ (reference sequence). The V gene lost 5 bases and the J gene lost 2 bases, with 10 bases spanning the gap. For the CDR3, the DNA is TGTGCCAGCAGCGACTCTCAGCCCTACGAGCAGTACTTC. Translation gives CASSDSQPYEQYF.

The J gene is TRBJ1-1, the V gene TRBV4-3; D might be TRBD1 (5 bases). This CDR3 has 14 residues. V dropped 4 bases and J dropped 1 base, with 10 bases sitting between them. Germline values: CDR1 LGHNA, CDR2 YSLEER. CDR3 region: CASSRHDRNTEAFF. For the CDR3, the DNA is TGCGCCAGCAGCCGACACGACAGGAACACTGAAGCTTTCTTT.

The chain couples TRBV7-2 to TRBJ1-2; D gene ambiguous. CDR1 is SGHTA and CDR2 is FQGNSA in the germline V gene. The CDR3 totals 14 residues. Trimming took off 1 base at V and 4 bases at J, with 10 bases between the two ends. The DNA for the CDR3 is TGTGCCAGCAGCTTAGGGGCAGCTAGCTATGGCTACACCTTC. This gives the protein CASSLGAASYGYTF.

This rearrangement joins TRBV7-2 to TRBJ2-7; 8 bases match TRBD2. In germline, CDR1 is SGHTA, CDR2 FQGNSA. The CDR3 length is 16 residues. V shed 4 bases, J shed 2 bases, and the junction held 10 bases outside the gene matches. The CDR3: CASSYGTGRGTYEQYF. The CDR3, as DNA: TGTGCCAGCAGCTACGGAACCGGGAGGGGAACCTACGAGCAGTACTTC.

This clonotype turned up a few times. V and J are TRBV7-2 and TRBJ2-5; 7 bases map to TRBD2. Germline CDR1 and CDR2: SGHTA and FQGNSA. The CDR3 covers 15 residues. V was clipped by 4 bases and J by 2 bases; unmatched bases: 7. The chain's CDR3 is CASSSRGAGQETQYF. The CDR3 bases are TGTGCCAGCAGCTCGCGGGGAGCGGGGCAAGAGACCCAGTACTTC.

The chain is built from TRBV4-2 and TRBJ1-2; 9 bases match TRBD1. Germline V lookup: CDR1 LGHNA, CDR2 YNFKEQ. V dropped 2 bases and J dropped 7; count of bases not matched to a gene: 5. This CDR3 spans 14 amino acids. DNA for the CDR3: TGTGCCAGCAGCCAACCCGGGACAGGGAGTGGCTACACCTTC. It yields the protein CASSQPGTGSGYTF.

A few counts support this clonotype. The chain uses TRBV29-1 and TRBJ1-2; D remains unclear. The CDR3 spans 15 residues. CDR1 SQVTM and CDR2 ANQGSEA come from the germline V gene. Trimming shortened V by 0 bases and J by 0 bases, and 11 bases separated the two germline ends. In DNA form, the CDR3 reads TGCAGCGTTGAAGATCGCGGCAGAACTAACTATGGCTACACCTTC. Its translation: CSVEDRGRTNYGYTF.

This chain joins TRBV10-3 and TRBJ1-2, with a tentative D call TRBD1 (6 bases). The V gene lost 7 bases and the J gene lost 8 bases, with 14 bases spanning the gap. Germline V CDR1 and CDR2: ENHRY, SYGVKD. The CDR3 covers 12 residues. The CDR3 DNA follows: TGTGCCATCATCCGGACAGTAGACGGCTACACCTTC. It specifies CAIIRTVDGYTF.

In DNA, the CDR3 is TGTGCCAGCAGCTTGCGAGAGCTAGCGAACACCGGGGAGCTGTTTTTT. As protein: CASSLRELANTGELFF. The gene calls are TRBV5-4 and TRBJ2-2; D is uncertain. CDR3 size: 16 residues. Looked up from germline, CDR1 is SGHNT and CDR2 is YYREEE (reference sequence). Trimming cost V 1 base and J 0 bases, with 10 bases left between them.

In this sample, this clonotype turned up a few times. CDR3 in DNA: TGCAGTGCTAGGGGGACAGCGAACTCCTACGAGCAGTACTTC. It codes for CSARGTANSYEQYF. The chain recombines TRBV20-1 with TRBJ2-7; 7 bases map to TRBD1. Germline lookup yields CDR1 DFQATT and CDR2 SNEGSKA (reference sequence). The length of the CDR3 is 14 residues. V gave up 3 bases and J gave up 0 bases; unmatched junction bases: 5.

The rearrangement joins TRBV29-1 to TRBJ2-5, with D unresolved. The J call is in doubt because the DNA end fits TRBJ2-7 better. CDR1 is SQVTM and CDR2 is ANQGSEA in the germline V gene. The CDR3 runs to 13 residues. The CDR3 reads CSATTPFTDEQYF. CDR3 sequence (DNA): TGCAGCGCTACTACACCTTTTACCGACGAGCAGTACTTC.

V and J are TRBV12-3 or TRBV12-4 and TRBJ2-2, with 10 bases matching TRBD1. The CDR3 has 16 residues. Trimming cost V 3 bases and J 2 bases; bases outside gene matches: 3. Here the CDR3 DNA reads TGTGCCAGCAGTTTCGAGACAGGGGGCAACACCGGGGAGCTGTTTTTT. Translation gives CASSFETGGNTGELFF.

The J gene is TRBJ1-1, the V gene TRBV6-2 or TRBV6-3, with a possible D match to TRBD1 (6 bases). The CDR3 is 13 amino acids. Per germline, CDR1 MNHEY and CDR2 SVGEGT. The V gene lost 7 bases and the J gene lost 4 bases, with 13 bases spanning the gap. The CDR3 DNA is TGTGCCAGCACCTGGAGGGGGGGCACTGAAGCTTTCTTT. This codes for CASTWRGGTEAFF.

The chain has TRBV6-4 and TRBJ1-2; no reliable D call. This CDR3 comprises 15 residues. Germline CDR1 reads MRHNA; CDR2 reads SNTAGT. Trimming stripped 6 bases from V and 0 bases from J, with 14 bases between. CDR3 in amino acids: CASRLQHDPNYGYTF. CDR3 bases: TGTGCCAGCAGATTACAGCACGACCCTAACTATGGCTACACCTTC.

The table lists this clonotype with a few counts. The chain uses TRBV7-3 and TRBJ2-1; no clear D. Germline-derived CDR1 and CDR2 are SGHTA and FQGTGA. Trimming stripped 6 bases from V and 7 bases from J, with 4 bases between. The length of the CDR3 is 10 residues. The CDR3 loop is CASRSNEQFF. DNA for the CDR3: TGTGCCAGCAGAAGTAATGAGCAGTTCTTC.

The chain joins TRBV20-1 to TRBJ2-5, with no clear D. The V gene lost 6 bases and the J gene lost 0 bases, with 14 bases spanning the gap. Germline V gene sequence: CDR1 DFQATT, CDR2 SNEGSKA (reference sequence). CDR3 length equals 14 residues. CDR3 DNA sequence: TGCAGTGCCACCCTTAGACGGAACCAAGAGACCCAGTACTTC. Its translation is CSATLRRNQETQYF.